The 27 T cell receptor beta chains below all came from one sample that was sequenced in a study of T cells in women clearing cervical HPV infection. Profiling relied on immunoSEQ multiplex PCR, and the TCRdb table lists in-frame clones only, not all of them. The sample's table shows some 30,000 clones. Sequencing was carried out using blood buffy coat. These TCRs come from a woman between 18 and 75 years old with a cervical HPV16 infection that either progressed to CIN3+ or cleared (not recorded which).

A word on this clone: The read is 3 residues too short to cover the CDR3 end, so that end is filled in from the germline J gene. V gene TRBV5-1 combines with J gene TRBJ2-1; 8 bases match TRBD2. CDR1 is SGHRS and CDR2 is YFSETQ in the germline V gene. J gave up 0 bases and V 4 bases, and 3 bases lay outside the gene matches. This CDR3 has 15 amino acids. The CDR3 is CASSREGSSYNEQFF. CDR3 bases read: TGCGCCAGCAGCCGGGAGGGGTCCTCCTACAATGAG.

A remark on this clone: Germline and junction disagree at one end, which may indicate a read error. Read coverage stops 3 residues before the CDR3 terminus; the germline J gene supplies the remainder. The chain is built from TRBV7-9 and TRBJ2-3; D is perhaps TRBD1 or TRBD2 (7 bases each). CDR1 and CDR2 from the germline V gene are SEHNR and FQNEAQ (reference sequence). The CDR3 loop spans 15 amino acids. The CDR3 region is CASSFQGEGPETQYF. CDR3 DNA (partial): TGTGCCAGCAGCTTTCAGGGGGAGGGCCCAGAGACG. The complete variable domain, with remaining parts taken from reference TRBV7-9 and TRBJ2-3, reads DTGVSQNPRHKITKRGQNVTFRCDPISEHNRLYWYRQTLGQGPEFLTYFQNEAQLEKSRLLSDRFSAERPKGSFSTLEIQRTEQGDSAMYLCASSFQGEGPETQYFGPGTRLTVL.

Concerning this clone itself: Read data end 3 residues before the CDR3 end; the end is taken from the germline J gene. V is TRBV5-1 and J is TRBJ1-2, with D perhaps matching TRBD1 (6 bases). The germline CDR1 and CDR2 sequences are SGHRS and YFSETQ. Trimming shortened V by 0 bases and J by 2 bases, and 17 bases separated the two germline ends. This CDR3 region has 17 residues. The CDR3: CASSLAWVRGRNYGYTF. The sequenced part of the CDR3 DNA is TGCGCCAGCAGCTTGGCTTGGGTGAGGGGGAGGAACTATGGC.

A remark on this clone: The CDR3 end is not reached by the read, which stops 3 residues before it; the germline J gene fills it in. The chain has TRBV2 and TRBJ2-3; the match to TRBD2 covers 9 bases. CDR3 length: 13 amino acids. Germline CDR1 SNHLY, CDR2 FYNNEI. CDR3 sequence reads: CASTGTSRETQYF. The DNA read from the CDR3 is TGTGCCAGCACCGGGACTAGCAGGGAGACG.

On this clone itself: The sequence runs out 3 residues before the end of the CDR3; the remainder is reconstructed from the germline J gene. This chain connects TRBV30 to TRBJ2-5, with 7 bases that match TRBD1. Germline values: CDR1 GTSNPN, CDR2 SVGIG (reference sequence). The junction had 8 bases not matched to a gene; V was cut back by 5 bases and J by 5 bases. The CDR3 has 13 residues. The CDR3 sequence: CAWGTGVGETQYF. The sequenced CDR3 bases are TGTGCCTGGGGCACAGGGGTAGGGGAGACC.

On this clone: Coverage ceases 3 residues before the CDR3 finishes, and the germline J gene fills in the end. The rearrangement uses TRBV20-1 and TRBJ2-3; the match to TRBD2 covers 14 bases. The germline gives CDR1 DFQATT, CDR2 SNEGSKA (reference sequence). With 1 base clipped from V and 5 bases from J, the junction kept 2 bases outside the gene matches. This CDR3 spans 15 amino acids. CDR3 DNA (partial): TGCAGTGCTAGAGGAGGACTAGCGGGGGGAGATACG. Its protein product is CSARGGLAGGDT. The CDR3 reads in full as CSARGGLAGGDTQYF.

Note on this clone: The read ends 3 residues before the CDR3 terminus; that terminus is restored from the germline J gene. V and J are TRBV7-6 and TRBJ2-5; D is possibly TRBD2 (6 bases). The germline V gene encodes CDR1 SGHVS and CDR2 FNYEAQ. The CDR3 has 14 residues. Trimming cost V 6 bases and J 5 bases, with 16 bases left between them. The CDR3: CASSPTSFRETQYF. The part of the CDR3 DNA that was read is TGTGCCAGCAGTCCTACTAGCTTCAGGGAGACC.

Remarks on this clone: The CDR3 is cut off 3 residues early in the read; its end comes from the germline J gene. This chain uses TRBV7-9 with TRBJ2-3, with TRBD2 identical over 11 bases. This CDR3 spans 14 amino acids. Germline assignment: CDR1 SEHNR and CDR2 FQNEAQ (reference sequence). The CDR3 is CASSLEASGGTQYF. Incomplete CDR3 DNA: TGTGCCAGCAGCTTAGAGGCTAGCGGGGGGACG.

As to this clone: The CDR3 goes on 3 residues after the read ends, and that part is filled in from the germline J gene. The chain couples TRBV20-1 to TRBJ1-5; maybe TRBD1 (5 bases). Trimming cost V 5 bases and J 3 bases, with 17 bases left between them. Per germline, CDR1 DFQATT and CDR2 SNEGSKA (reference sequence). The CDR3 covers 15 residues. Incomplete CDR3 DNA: TGCAGTGCTGGGGGGGGAAGTCAGAACAATCAGCCC. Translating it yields CSAGGGSQNNQP. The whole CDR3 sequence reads CSAGGGSQNNQPQHF.

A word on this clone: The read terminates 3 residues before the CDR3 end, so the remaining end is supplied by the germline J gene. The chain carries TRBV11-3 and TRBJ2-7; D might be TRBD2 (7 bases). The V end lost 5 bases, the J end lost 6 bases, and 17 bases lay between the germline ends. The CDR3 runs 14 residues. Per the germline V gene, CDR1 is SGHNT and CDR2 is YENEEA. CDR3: CASSQGGARGEQYF. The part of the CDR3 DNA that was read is TGTGCCAGCAGCCAAGGGGGGGCTAGGGGCGAG.

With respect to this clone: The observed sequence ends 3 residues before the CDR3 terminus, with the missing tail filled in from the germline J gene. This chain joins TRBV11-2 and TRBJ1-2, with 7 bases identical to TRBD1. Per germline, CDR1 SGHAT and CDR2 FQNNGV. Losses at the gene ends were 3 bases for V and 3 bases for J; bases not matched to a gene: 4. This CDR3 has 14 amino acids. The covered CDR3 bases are TGTGCCAGCAGCTTGAGACAGGGCTACTATGGC. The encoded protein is CASSLRQGYYG. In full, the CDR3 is CASSLRQGYYGYTF.

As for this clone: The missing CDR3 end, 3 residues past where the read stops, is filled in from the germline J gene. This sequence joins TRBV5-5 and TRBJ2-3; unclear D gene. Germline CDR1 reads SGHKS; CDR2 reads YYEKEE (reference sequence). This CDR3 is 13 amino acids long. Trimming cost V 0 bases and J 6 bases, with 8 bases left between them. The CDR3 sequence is CASSLAPRDTQYF. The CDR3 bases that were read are TGTGCCAGCAGCTTGGCCCCAAGGGATACG. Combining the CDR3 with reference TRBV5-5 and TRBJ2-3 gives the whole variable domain DAGVTQSPTHLIKTRGQQVTLRCSPISGHKSVSWYQQVLGQGPQFIFQYYEKEERGRGNFPDRFSARQFPNYSSELNVNALLLGDSALYLCASSLAPRDTQYFGPGTRLTVL.

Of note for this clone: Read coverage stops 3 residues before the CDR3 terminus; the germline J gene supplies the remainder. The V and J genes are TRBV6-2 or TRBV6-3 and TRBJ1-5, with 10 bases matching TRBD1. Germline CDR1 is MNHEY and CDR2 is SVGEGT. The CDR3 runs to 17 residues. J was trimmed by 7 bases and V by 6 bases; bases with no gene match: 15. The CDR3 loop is CASSQPPRDRGYQPQHF. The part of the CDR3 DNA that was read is TGTGCCAGCAGCCAACCACCCCGGGACAGGGGTTACCAGCCC.

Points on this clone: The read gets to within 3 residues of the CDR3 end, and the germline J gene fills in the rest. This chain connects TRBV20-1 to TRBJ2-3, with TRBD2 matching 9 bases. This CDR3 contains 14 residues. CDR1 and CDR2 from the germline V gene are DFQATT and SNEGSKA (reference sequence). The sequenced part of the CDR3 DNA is TGCAGTGCTAGAAGGCTAGCGGGGAGAGAGACG. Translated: CSARRLAGRET. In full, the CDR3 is CSARRLAGRETQYF.

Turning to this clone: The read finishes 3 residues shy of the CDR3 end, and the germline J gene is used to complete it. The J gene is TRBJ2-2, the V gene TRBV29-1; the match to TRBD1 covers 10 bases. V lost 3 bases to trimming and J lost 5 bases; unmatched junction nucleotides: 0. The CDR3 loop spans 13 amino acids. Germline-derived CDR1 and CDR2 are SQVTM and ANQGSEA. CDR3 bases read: TGCAGCGTTGAGGGACAGGGGACCGGGGAG. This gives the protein CSVEGQGTGE. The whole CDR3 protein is CSVEGQGTGELFF.

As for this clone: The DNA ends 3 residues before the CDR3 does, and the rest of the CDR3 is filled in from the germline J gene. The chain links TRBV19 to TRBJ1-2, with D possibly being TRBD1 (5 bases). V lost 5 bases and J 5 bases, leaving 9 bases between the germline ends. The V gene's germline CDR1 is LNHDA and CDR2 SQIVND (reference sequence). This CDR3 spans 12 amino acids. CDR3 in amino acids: CASSSGLYGYTF. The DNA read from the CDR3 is TGTGCCAGTAGTTCGGGACTTTATGGC.

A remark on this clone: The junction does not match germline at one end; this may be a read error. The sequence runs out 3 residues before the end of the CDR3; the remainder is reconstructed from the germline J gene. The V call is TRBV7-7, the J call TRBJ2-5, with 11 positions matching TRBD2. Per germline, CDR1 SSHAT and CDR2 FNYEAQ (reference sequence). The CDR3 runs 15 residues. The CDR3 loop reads CASSLGASGGETQYF. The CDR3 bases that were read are TGTGCTAGCAGCCTGGGGGCTAGCGGGGGGGAGACC.

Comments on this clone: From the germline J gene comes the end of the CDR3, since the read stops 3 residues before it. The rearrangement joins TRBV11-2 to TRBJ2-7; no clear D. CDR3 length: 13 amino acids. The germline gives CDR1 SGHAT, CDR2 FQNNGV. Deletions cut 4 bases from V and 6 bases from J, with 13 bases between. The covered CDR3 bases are TGTGCCAGCAGCTGGAGCGACGGTGGCGAG. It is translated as CASSWSDGGE. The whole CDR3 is CASSWSDGGEQYF.

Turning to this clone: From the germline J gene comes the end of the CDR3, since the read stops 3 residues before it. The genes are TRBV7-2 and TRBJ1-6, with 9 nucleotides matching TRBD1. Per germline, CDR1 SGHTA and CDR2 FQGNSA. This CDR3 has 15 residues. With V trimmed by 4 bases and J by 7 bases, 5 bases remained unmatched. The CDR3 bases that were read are TGTGCCAGCAGCTCCGGAGGGACAGGGAATTCACCC. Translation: CASSSGGTGNSP. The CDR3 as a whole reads CASSSGGTGNSPLHF.

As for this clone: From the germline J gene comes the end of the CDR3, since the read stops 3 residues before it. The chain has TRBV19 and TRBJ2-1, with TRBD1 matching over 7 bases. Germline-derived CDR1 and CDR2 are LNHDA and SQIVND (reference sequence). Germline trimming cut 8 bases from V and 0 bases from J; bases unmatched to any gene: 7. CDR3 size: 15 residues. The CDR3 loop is CASGTTGSSYNEQFF. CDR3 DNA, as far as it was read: TGTGCCAGTGGGACGACAGGGAGCTCCTACAATGAG. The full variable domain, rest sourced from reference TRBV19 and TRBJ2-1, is DGGITQSPKYLFRKEGQNVTLSCEQNLNHDAMYWYRQDPGQGLRLIYYSQIVNDFQKGDIAEGYSVSREKKESFPLTVTSAQKNPTAFYLCASGTTGSSYNEQFFGPGTRLTVL.

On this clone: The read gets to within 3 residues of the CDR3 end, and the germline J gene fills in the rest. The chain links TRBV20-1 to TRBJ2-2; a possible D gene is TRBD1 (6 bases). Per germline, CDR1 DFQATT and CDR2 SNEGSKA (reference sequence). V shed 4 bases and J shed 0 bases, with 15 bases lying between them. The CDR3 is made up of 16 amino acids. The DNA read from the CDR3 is TGCAGTGCTAAAACGTCGGACAGTGCGAACACCGGGGAG. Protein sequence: CSAKTSDSANTGE. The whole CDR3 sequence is CSAKTSDSANTGELFF.

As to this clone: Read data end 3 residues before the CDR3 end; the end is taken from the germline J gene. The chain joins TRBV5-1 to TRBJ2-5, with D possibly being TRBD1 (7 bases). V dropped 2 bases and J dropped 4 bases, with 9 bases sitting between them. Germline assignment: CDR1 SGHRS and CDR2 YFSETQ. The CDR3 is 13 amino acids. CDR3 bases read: TGCGCCAGCAGCTTCCAGGGGGGAGAGACC. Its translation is CASSFQGGET. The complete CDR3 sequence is CASSFQGGETQYF.

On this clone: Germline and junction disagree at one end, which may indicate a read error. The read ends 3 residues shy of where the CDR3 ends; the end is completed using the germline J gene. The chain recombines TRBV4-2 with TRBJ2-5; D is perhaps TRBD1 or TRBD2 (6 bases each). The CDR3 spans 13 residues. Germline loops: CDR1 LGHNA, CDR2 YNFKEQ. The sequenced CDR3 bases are TGCGCCAGCAGCCCCAGGGGAGGAGAGACC. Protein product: CASSPRGGET. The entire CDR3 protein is CASSPRGGETQYF.

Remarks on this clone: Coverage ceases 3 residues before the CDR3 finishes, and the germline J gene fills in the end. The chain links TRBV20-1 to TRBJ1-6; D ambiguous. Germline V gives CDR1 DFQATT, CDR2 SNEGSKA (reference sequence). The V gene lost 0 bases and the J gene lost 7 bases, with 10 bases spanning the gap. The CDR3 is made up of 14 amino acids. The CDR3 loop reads CSARDRLANSPLHF. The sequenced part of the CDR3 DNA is TGCAGTGCTAGAGATCGACTGGCGAATTCACCC.

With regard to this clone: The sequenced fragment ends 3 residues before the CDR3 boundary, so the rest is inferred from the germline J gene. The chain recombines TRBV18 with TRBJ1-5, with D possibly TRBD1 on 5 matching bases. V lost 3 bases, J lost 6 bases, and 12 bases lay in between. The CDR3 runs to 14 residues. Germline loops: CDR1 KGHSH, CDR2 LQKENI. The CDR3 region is CASSPGMGGQPQHF. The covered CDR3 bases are TGTGCCAGCTCACCGGGGATGGGGGGTCAGCCC.

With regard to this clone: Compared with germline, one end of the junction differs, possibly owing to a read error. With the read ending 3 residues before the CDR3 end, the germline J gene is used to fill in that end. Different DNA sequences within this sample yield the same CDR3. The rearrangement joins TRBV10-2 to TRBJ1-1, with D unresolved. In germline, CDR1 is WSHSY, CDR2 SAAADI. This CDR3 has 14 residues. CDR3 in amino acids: CASSESTGITEAFF. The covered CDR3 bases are TGCGCCAGTAGTGAGTCGACGGGGATCACTGAA.

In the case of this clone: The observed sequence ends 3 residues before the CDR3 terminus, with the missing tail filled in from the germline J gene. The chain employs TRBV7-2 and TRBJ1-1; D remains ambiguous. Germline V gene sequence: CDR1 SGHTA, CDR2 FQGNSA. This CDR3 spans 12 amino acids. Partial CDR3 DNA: TGTGCCAGCAGCCAAAACAGTCGAGAA. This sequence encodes CASSQNSRE. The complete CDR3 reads CASSQNSREAFF. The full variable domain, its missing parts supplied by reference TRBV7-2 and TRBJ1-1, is GAGVSQSPSNKVTEKGKDVELRCDPISGHTALYWYRQSLGQGLEFLIYFQGNSAPDKSGLPSDRFSAERTGGSVSTLTIQRTQQEDSAVYLCASSQNSREAFFGQGTRLTVV.